Presented here are 3 T cell receptor beta chains from one specimen sequenced in a study of monozygotic twins with inflammatory bowel disease. From its re-call of the 5' RACE reads, TCRdb lists each CDR3 protein once, without DNA. This sample's clone table lists around 230,000 distinct CDR3 sequences. Sequencing was done on a sample of blood. Source of these receptors: a human donor with ulcerative colitis or Crohn's disease, or a healthy co-twin of an affected twin (not recorded which).

The gene calls are TRBV6-1 and TRBJ2-5; as DNA is missing, the TRBD1 call by TCRdb cannot be tested. From germline, CDR1 is MNHNS and CDR2 SASEGT. CDR3 length: 13 amino acids. The chain's CDR3 is CASTMRQKETQYF.

The chain employs TRBV4-1 and TRBJ2-2; TCRdb picks TRBD1, but there is no DNA to check that call. CDR3 length equals 15 residues. The V gene's germline CDR1 is MGHRA and CDR2 YSYEKL. CDR3 residues: CASSQSRTGTGELFF.

The V call is TRBV10-2, the J call TRBJ1-4; TCRdb picks TRBD1, but there is no DNA to check that call. The CDR3 is made up of 15 amino acids. The germline V gene encodes CDR1 WSHSY and CDR2 SAAADI. The CDR3 loop is CASKSTGAPNEKLFF.